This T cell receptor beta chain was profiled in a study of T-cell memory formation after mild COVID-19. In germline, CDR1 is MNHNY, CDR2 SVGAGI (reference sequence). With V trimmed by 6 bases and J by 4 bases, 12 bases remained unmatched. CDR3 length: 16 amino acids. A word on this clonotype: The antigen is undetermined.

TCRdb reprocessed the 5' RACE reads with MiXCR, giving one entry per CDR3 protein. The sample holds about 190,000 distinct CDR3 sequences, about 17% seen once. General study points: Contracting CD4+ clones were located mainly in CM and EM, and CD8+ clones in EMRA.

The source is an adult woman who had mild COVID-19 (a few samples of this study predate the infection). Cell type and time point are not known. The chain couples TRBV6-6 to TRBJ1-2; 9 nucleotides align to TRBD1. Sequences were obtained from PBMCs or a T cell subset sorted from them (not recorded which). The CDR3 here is CASSPDRGRSSYGYTF. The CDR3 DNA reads TGTGCCAGCAGCCCGGACAGGGGTAGATCGAGCTATGGCTACACCTTC.